A single sample gave rise to the 7 T cell receptor beta chains below, sequenced in a study of T cells expressing NK-cell markers. For each CDR3 protein, TCRdb gives one entry from its re-call of the 5' RACE reads, without DNA. The clone table shows about 110,000 distinct CDR3 sequences, with the ten largest holding 15% to 20%. The source material was blood T cells: a sorted CD56 or NKG2C T cell subset, CD4+ or CD8+ T cells, or bulk PBMC T cells (not recorded which). The receptors shown here come from a woman aged 18-70 years in good health.

The chain couples TRBV3-1 to TRBJ1-1; TCRdb gives TRBD1 as the D gene, but with no DNA this cannot be confirmed. From germline, CDR1 is LGHDT and CDR2 YNNKEL (reference sequence). This CDR3 is built from 12 residues. CDR3 sequence reads: CASSRPVGEAFF.

CDR3 loop: CASTTQGPNTEAFF. The J gene is TRBJ1-1, the V gene TRBV12-3 or TRBV12-4; as DNA is missing, the TRBD1 call by TCRdb cannot be tested. The CDR3 is 14 amino acids.

The rearrangement joins TRBV7-2 to TRBJ1-4; TCRdb calls TRBD1, which cannot be checked without DNA. The CDR3 runs 16 residues. The germline gives CDR1 SGHTA, CDR2 FQGNSA. The CDR3: CASSPHWGPKNEKLFF.

The chain combines TRBV12-3 or TRBV12-4 with TRBJ2-3. This CDR3 spans 14 amino acids. CDR3 amino acids: CASSFNAATDTQYF.

The chain joins TRBV4-1 to TRBJ2-5. The CDR3 is 14 residues long. CDR1 is MGHRA and CDR2 is YSYEKL in the germline V gene. CDR3 in amino acids: CASSPTLYQETQYF.

The V gene is TRBV6-2 or TRBV6-3, the J gene TRBJ2-1; TCRdb's assignment of TRBD2 cannot be checked, as there is no DNA. Germline-derived CDR1 and CDR2 are MNHEY and SVGEGT. There are 15 residues in the CDR3. CDR3: CASSGRLAQGGEQFF.

The rearrangement links TRBV3-1 to TRBJ2-5; the D call of TRBD2 rests on TCRdb alone, since no DNA is present to check it. The CDR3 covers 17 residues. Germline V CDR1 and CDR2: LGHDT, YNNKEL (reference sequence). The CDR3 sequence: CASSQDPLAGGQWTQYF.